These 23 T cell receptor beta chains came from one sample sequenced in a study of metastatic and nonmetastatic thyroid tumors. TCRdb reanalyzed the PCR reads with MiXCR. In the table there are 5,500 to 8,000 clones, under 45% of which are singletons. No treatment had been given to any patient before thyroid surgery. The sequenced material came from adjacent normal tissue. These TCRs come from a female donor with papillary thyroid cancer or a benign thyroid nodule (not recorded which). Some clones in this sample may be carry-over from other donors' samples.

In this sample, this clone turned up a few times. This sequence joins TRBV5-1 and TRBJ2-7; 7 nucleotides line up with TRBD2. Germline V CDR1 and CDR2: SGHRS, YFSETQ. The V gene end was trimmed by 4 bases and the J gene end by 2 bases; junction bases not matched to a gene: 6. The CDR3 contains 14 residues. Here the CDR3 DNA reads TGCGCCAGCAGCCATTCGCTAGCGGCCTACGAGCAGTACTTC. Encoded protein: CASSHSLAAYEQYF.

V usage is TRBV7-3 and J usage is TRBJ2-2; a weak D match, TRBD1 (5 bases). The V and J ends lost 7 bases and 6 bases respectively, with 9 bases between them. Germline CDR1 SGHTA, CDR2 FQGTGA. The CDR3 sequence is 12 residues long. Written as DNA, the CDR3 is TGTGCCAGCACCCCAGGGCCCGGGGAGCTGTTTTTT. This translates into CASTPGPGELFF.

This rearrangement joins TRBV5-1 to TRBJ1-2, with unresolved D. The germline V gene encodes CDR1 SGHRS and CDR2 YFSETQ. The CDR3 extends over 14 amino acids. V lost 3 bases and J lost 3, with 12 bases in between. The CDR3 region is CASSSSGVDYGYTF. The CDR3 region has the DNA TGCGCCAGCAGCTCTTCCGGGGTAGACTATGGCTACACCTTC.

This chain links TRBV30 with TRBJ2-7, with D possibly being TRBD1 or TRBD2 (5 bases each). Germline V gene lookup returns CDR1 GTSNPN and CDR2 SVGIG (reference sequence). CDR3 length: 14 amino acids. V was clipped by 3 bases and J by 4 bases, with 16 bases between them. The chain's CDR3 is CAWRSSPGTYEQYF. CDR3 bases: TGTGCCTGGAGGAGCAGTCCAGGGACGTACGAGCAGTACTTC.

This clone is large (0.1 to 1%) within its sample. The rearrangement joins TRBV27 to TRBJ2-2; 8 bases are a match to TRBD1. The CDR3 has 16 amino acids. CDR1 and CDR2 from the germline V gene are MNHEY and SMNVEV (reference sequence). V was clipped by 4 bases and J by 3 bases; unmatched bases: 7. The chain's CDR3 is CASSSRTGRYTGELFF. For the CDR3, the DNA is TGTGCCAGCAGTTCTCGGACAGGGAGGTACACCGGGGAGCTGTTTTTT.

By its share, this clone is large. The chain recombines TRBV6-1 with TRBJ2-1; TRBD1 agrees at 8 bases. From germline, CDR1 is MNHNS and CDR2 SASEGT. V lost 8 bases and J lost 4; bases outside the gene matches: 7. This CDR3 has 14 residues. CDR3 sequence reads: CASGPTGAYNEQFF. In DNA form, the CDR3 reads TGTGCCAGCGGTCCGACAGGGGCATACAATGAGCAGTTCTTC.

CDR3 DNA sequence: TGCGCCAGCAGCTTGTCCGCAGGCAACTACGAGCAGTACTTC. Its protein product is CASSLSAGNYEQYF. The chain combines TRBV5-1 with TRBJ2-7; no firm D call. Per germline, CDR1 SGHRS and CDR2 YFSETQ. This CDR3 has 14 residues. V lost 1 base to trimming and J lost 3 bases, with 11 bases between them.

The rearrangement uses TRBV2 and TRBJ2-1; 8 nucleotides align to TRBD2. This CDR3 is built from 13 residues. The ends lost 4 bases at V and 4 bases at J; junction bases unmatched: 0. The germline gives CDR1 SNHLY, CDR2 FYNNEI. In DNA, the CDR3 is TGTGCCAGCAGTGGACTAGCGTACAATGAGCAGTTCTTC. This encodes CASSGLAYNEQFF.

This clone was observed a few times. This chain connects TRBV10-3 to TRBJ1-1; D is uncertain. Trimming took 2 bases from V and 0 from J, leaving 13 bases between them. The CDR3 has 16 amino acids. Per germline, CDR1 ENHRY and CDR2 SYGVKD. CDR3 amino acids: CAISEPEGRMNTEAFF. As DNA, the CDR3 is TGTGCCATCAGTGAGCCGGAGGGAAGGATGAACACTGAAGCTTTCTTT.

The J gene is TRBJ2-7, the V gene TRBV20-1; 11 positions agree with TRBD2. This CDR3 is built from 13 residues. Germline V gene lookup returns CDR1 DFQATT and CDR2 SNEGSKA (reference sequence). V was pared by 5 bases and J by 4 bases, with 4 bases of the junction left unmatched. This CDR3 reads CSAAGTSGYEQYF. CDR3 DNA sequence: TGCAGTGCTGCTGGGACTAGCGGTTACGAGCAGTACTTC.

The rearrangement uses TRBV7-3 and TRBJ1-1, with 8 positions matching TRBD1. The junction had 7 bases not matched to a gene; V was cut back by 5 bases and J by 2 bases. The CDR3 has 15 amino acids. Germline CDR1 is SGHTA and CDR2 is FQGTGA. CDR3 loop: CASSRGQGSNTEAFF. CDR3 DNA: TGTGCCAGCAGCCGAGGACAGGGTTCCAACACTGAAGCTTTCTTT.

This clone was seen a few times. The chain carries TRBV28 and TRBJ1-1; D not certain. CDR1 and CDR2 (germline): MDHEN, SYDVKM. The V gene lost 10 bases and the J gene lost 2 bases, with 17 bases spanning the gap. The CDR3 contains 14 residues. The CDR3 here is CATGPGRLNTEAFF. In DNA, the CDR3 is TGTGCCACCGGCCCGGGGAGACTCAACACTGAAGCTTTCTTT.

This clone was picked up one time. The rearrangement uses TRBV11-2 and TRBJ2-7, with 8 bases fitting TRBD2. CDR1 and CDR2 from the germline V gene are SGHAT and FQNNGV. The CDR3 runs to 16 residues. The V and J ends lost 5 bases and 2 bases, in that order; junction bases with no gene match: 11. Here the CDR3 reads CASSVRLACPTYEQYF. In nucleotides, the CDR3 is TGTGCCAGCAGCGTCAGACTAGCGTGTCCTACCTACGAGCAGTACTTC.

Points on this clone: One junction end disagrees with the germline gene, perhaps due to a read error. The V call is TRBV12-3 or TRBV12-4, the J call TRBJ2-1; TRBD2 matches 10 bases. The CDR3 covers 14 residues. The CDR3 here is CASRIAGGLLEQFF. CDR3 DNA: TGTGCAAGCAGGATAGCGGGGGGTCTCCTTGAGCAGTTCTTC.

The rearrangement links TRBV11-2 to TRBJ1-5; tentatively, D is TRBD1 (5 bases). The CDR3 length is 14 residues. The V and J ends lost 7 bases and 8 bases respectively, with 18 bases between them. The germline V gene encodes CDR1 SGHAT and CDR2 FQNNGV. For the CDR3, the DNA is TGTGCCAGCATCCGGGCAGGGAGCAAAAAGCCCCAGCATTTT. Residues: CASIRAGSKKPQHF.

In this sample, this clone turned up many times. This chain joins TRBV13 and TRBJ2-7, with a possible D match to TRBD1 (5 bases). The germline gives CDR1 PRHDT, CDR2 FYEKMQ (reference sequence). The CDR3 consists of 14 residues. Trimming cost V 5 bases and J 3 bases, with 14 bases left between them. CDR3 residues: CASSTRALDYEQYF. CDR3 nucleotides: TGTGCCAGCAGCACCAGGGCGCTGGACTACGAGCAGTACTTC.

The V gene is TRBV7-3, the J gene TRBJ1-2, with a possible D match to TRBD1 (5 bases). V lost 3 bases and J lost 8, with 13 bases in between. This CDR3 comprises 13 residues. Germline V gene data show CDR1 as SGHTA and CDR2 as FQGTGA. The CDR3 here is CASSLEGRRGYTF. The DNA of the CDR3 is TGTGCCAGCAGCTTGGAGGGACGCCGGGGCTACACCTTC.

The DNA of the CDR3 is TGCGCCACAACCGCGGGGGGGAACACCGGGGAGCTGTTTTTT. Translation: CATTAGGNTGELFF. The chain combines TRBV5-1 with TRBJ2-2; TRBD2 matches 8 bases. V was clipped by 9 bases and J by 1 base; unmatched bases: 5. Germline assignment: CDR1 SGHRS and CDR2 YFSETQ. CDR3 length: 14 amino acids.

On this clone itself: One end of the junction does not line up with germline, which may come from a read error. The chain uses TRBV10-3 and TRBJ1-2; D is undetermined. The CDR3 has 13 amino acids. The germline CDR1 and CDR2 sequences are ENHRY and SYGVKD. CDR3 DNA: TGTGCTATCAGTGACGACCTTTACTATGGCTACACCTTC. It codes for CAISDDLYYGYTF.

This clone was picked up a small number of times. The chain employs TRBV2 and TRBJ1-2, with D perhaps matching TRBD1 (6 bases). V was cut by 4 bases and J by 8 bases, with 14 bases left in between. Germline lookup yields CDR1 SNHLY and CDR2 FYNNEI. This CDR3 region has 13 residues. CDR3 loop: CASSGSQGSGYTF. The CDR3 nucleotides are TGTGCCAGCAGTGGCTCACAGGGTAGCGGCTACACCTTC.

The chain uses TRBV7-2 and TRBJ1-4; D is unclear. This CDR3 is 17 amino acids long. V was cut by 6 bases and J by 0 bases, with 17 bases left in between. From germline, CDR1 is SGHTA and CDR2 FQGNSA. CDR3 protein: CASSHTAWTATNEKLFF. The DNA for the CDR3 is TGTGCCAGCAGTCACACGGCATGGACGGCAACTAATGAAAAACTGTTTTTT.

The V call is TRBV10-3, the J call TRBJ2-7; the match to TRBD1 covers 7 bases. This CDR3 region has 15 residues. Germline trimming cut 3 bases from V and 0 bases from J; bases unmatched to any gene: 5. CDR1 ENHRY and CDR2 SYGVKD come from the germline V gene. CDR3 sequence: CAISDKTGISYEQYF. DNA for the CDR3: TGTGCCATCAGTGATAAGACAGGGATCTCCTACGAGCAGTACTTC.

The chain is built from TRBV6-1 and TRBJ1-5; 10 bases are shared with TRBD1. This CDR3 contains 14 residues. Germline CDR1 reads MNHNS; CDR2 reads SASEGT. V shed 6 bases and J 4 bases; nucleotides not matched to a gene: 3. Here the CDR3 reads CASRGTGANQPQHF. The CDR3 DNA reads TGTGCCAGCAGGGGGACAGGGGCTAATCAGCCCCAGCATTTT.